This T cell receptor beta chain was retrieved from a study of blood T cell repertoires in COVID-19. Study context: Acute-phase and convalescent COVID-19 samples originated in the United States, Italy and Spain.

CDR1 is SNHLY and CDR2 is FYNNEI in the germline V gene. CDR3 length: 14 residues. Germline trimming cut 6 bases from V and 4 bases from J; bases unmatched to any gene: 7. As handled by the study authors: Amplification of reference gene primers provided the estimated nucleated cell counts. Data came from immunoSEQ multiplex PCR; TCRdb stores just in-frame clones and leaves some out. The D gene and trimming were derived from the DNA, and the V and J assignments and clone size from that table. The table has about 38,000 clones, around 89% seen once. The clonotype comes from a man aged 60 to 69 with active or convalescent COVID-19. V and J are TRBV2 and TRBJ2-5, with 8 nucleotides matching TRBD2. The sequencing sample was made of peripheral blood. The DNA of the CDR3 is TGTGCCAGCAGCGGACTAGCAATAGGAGAGACCCAGTACTTC. Protein sequence: CASSGLAIGETQYF.